This T cell receptor (beta chain) was identified during a study of cytomegalovirus exposure and HLA in healthy donors. Study-wide findings and caveats: TCR sequences were mostly rare, though some public TCRs occurred in many donors. Later work associated roughly 15,000 TCR beta sequences with HLA alleles at 0.05 false discovery rate.

A multiplex PCR was run with 60 Vbeta primers and 13 Jbeta primers. Method: immunoSEQ multiplex PCR; TCRdb's copy keeps in-frame clones and lacks some. The table records about 110,000 clones, 69% of them present only once. The study sampled nominally healthy donors, though unrecorded immune exposures were likely. Notes on this clone: Its antigen is not identified.

This CDR3 is 19 amino acids long. CDR1 is LNHDA, CDR2 SQIVND, per germline (reference sequence). After removal of 7 bases from V and 5 bases from J, the junction contained 16 bases not matched to a gene. The clonotype originates from a man aged 25-45 years in good health and CMV-seronegative. V usage is TRBV19 and J usage is TRBJ2-2; TRBD2 aligns across 13 bases. Source material: PBMCs. CDR3 nucleotide sequence: TGTGCCAGTACCAACCTACCTGGACTAGCGGGAGATAAAACCGGGGAGCTGTTTTTT. Translation: CASTNLPGLAGDKTGELFF.